Following are 14 T cell receptor beta chains from one sample sequenced in a study of control samples from healthy donors and cancer patients (dated by TCRdb to the early 2020s). Preparation of the library involved the immunoSEQ multiplex PCR assay. What TCRdb holds here is the immuneACCESS table cut down to in-frame rearrangements. Part of the clones is not present; checked against another copy, under half of the missing clones reflect an unresolved V gene, and the others are unexplained. This sample holds some 20,000 clones; around 90% were observed only once. Of the sample, over 7.5% is held by the ten largest clones. The material sequenced was PBMCs. The receptors stem from a woman aged 55 to 70 with head and neck cancer.

In its sample, this clone was seen once. This chain joins TRBV10-3 and TRBJ1-2; no firm D call. The V gene lost 2 bases and the J gene lost 0 bases, with 7 bases spanning the gap. The CDR3 is made up of 14 amino acids. Germline values: CDR1 ENHRY, CDR2 SYGVKD. The CDR3 DNA follows: TGTGCCATCAGTGAGGGGCGCACTAACTATGGCTACACCTTC. It codes for CAISEGRTNYGYTF.

For the CDR3, the DNA is TGTGCCAGCAGCCGGAGATACAATGAGCAGTTCTTC. It yields the protein CASSRRYNEQFF. The rearrangement uses TRBV5-6 and TRBJ2-1; the D is unclear. This CDR3 has 12 residues. Trimming removed 4 bases from V and 4 bases from J, with 6 bases in between. The germline gives CDR1 SGHDT, CDR2 YYEEEE.

The gene calls are TRBV12-3 or TRBV12-4 and TRBJ2-1; 7 nucleotides line up with TRBD1. The CDR3 has 13 residues. The V gene end was trimmed by 7 bases and the J gene end by 8 bases; junction bases not matched to a gene: 8. The CDR3 spells CASTGQVRDEQFF. In nucleotides, the CDR3 is TGTGCCAGCACCGGACAGGTCAGGGATGAGCAGTTCTTC.

The chain links TRBV7-6 to TRBJ2-1; D may be TRBD1 (6 bases). CDR1 is SGHVS and CDR2 is FNYEAQ in the germline V gene. V was clipped by 3 bases and J by 1 base, with 10 bases between them. This CDR3 comprises 15 residues. The CDR3 sequence is CASSFSQGSYNEQFF. CDR3 DNA: TGTGCCAGCAGCTTTAGCCAGGGGTCCTACAATGAGCAGTTCTTC.

The rearrangement uses TRBV28 and TRBJ1-1; D may be TRBD1 (5 bases). This CDR3 is built from 15 residues. Germline loops: CDR1 MDHEN, CDR2 SYDVKM. Trimming took 1 base from V and 11 from J, leaving 20 bases between them. In nucleotides, the CDR3 is TGTGCCAGCAGTTTATTGCCACTGGGGGGAGGGTTTGCTTTCTTT. It codes for CASSLLPLGGGFAFF.

The chain combines TRBV27 with TRBJ2-2; D might be TRBD1 (5 bases). CDR3 length equals 15 residues. V was clipped by 2 bases and J by 2 bases, with 9 bases between them. Germline lookup yields CDR1 MNHEY and CDR2 SMNVEV (reference sequence). The chain's CDR3 is CASSLGASNTGELFF. The CDR3 DNA reads TGTGCCAGCAGTTTAGGGGCCAGCAACACCGGGGAGCTGTTTTTT.

This sequence joins TRBV7-2 and TRBJ1-1, with TRBD1 as a possible D gene (5 bases). Looked up from germline, CDR1 is SGHTA and CDR2 is FQGNSA. The CDR3 loop spans 14 amino acids. V was cut by 5 bases and J by 4 bases, with 14 bases left in between. The CDR3 is CASSRDWGSTEAFF. In DNA form, the CDR3 reads TGTGCCAGCAGCCGGGACTGGGGGAGCACTGAAGCTTTCTTT.

The chain has TRBV6-1 and TRBJ1-2; 7 bases fit TRBD1. V lost 2 bases to trimming and J lost 5 bases; unmatched junction nucleotides: 14. Germline CDR1 is MNHNS and CDR2 is SASEGT. This CDR3 contains 17 residues. CDR3 protein: CASSESPGTALLYGYTF. The CDR3 region has the DNA TGTGCCAGCAGTGAATCCCCCGGGACAGCACTTCTTTATGGCTACACCTTC.

This rearrangement joins TRBV19 to TRBJ1-1; 7 nucleotides agree with TRBD1. Germline loops: CDR1 LNHDA, CDR2 SQIVND (reference sequence). V shed 1 base and J 4 bases; nucleotides not matched to a gene: 6. The CDR3 contains 15 residues. The CDR3 DNA sequence: TGTGCCAGTAGTATAGCCTCCAGGGGGAGCACTGAAGCTTTCTTT. Translating gives CASSIASRGSTEAFF.

The V gene is TRBV19, the J gene TRBJ2-7, with D perhaps TRBD1 (6 bases). Germline V lookup: CDR1 LNHDA, CDR2 SQIVND (reference sequence). The CDR3 spans 14 residues. V was trimmed by 5 bases and J by 2 bases, leaving 13 bases between them. In DNA form, the CDR3 reads TGTGCCAGTAGTCCCACAGGGATAGCCTACGAGCAGTACTTC. It translates to CASSPTGIAYEQYF.

The V gene is TRBV5-1, the J gene TRBJ2-4, with TRBD1 identical over 10 bases. CDR1 is SGHRS, CDR2 YFSETQ, per germline. With V trimmed by 2 bases and J by 0 bases, 8 bases remained unmatched. The CDR3 is made up of 18 amino acids. In DNA form, the CDR3 reads TGCGCCAGCAGCTTAGGGACAGGGGCCATATTAGCCAAAAACATTCAGTACTTC. Translation: CASSLGTGAILAKNIQYF.

J is TRBJ1-1 and V is TRBV6-5; D is perhaps TRBD1 (6 bases). The CDR3 runs to 15 residues. V shed 8 bases and J shed 2 bases, with 18 bases lying between them. Germline CDR1 reads MNHEY; CDR2 reads SVGAGI. CDR3 amino acids: CASGGGLRRNTEAFF. CDR3 coding DNA: TGTGCCAGCGGGGGGGGCCTGAGGCGAAACACTGAAGCTTTCTTT.

The CDR3 region is CASRQSLYYEQYF. DNA for the CDR3: TGTGCCAGCAGACAGAGTTTATACTACGAGCAGTACTTC. This rearrangement joins TRBV12-3 or TRBV12-4 to TRBJ2-7; the D is unclear. This CDR3 contains 13 residues. Trimming pared 6 bases from V and 3 bases from J, leaving 12 bases between.

This sequence joins TRBV5-4 and TRBJ2-7; the match to TRBD1 covers 9 bases. This CDR3 is built from 15 residues. The junction had 7 bases not matched to a gene; V was cut back by 3 bases and J by 3 bases. The germline gives CDR1 SGHNT, CDR2 YYREEE (reference sequence). CDR3 in amino acids: CASSWMDRGSYEQYF. The CDR3 region has the DNA TGTGCCAGCAGCTGGATGGACAGGGGAAGCTACGAGCAGTACTTC.